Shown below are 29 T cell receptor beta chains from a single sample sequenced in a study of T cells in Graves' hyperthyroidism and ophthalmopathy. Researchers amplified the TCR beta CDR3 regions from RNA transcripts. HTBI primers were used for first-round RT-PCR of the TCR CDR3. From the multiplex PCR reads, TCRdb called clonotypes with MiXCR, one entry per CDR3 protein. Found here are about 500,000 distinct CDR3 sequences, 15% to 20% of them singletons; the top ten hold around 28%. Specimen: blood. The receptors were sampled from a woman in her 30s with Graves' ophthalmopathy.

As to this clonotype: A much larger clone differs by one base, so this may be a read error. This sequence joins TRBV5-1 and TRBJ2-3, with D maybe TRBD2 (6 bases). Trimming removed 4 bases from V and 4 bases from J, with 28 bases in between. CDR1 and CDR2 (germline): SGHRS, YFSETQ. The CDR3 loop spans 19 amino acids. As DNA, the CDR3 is TGCGCCAGCAGCGCGGAGGGGCGGACTCTATTGGCGAGGGCAGATACGCAGTATTTT. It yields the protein CASSAEGRTLLARADTQYF. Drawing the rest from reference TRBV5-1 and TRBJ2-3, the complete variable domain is KAGVTQTPRYLIKTRGQQVTLSCSPISGHRSVSWYQQTPGQGLQFLFEYFSETQRNKGNFPGRFSGRQFSNSRSEMNVSTLELGDSALYLCASSAEGRTLLARADTQYFGPGTRLTVL.

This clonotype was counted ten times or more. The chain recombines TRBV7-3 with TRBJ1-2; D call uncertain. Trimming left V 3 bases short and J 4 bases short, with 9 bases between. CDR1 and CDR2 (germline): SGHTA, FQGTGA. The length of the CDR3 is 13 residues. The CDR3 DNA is TGTGCCAGCAGCTTCTCGGGCCGCTATGGCTACACCTTC. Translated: CASSFSGRYGYTF.

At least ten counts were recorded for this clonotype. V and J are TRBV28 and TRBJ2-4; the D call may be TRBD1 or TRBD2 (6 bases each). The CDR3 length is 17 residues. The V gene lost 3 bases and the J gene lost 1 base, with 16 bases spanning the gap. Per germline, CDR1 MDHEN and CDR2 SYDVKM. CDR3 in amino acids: CASSFGGLTHAKNIQYF. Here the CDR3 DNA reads TGTGCCAGCAGTTTTGGGGGGCTGACTCATGCCAAAAACATTCAGTACTTC.

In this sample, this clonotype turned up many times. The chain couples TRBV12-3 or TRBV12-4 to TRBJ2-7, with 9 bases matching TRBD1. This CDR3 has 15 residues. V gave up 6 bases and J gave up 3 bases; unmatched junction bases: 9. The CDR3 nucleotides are TGTGCCAGCAGGAAGACAGGGGGGGGAATCTACGAGCAGTACTTC. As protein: CASRKTGGGIYEQYF.

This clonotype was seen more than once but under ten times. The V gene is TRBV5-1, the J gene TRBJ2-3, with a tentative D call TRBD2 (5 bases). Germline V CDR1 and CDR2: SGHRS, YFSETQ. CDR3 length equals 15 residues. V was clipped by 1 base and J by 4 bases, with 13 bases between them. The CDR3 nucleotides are TGCGCCAGCAGCTTGTCCGCGATCGGGGCAGATACGCAGTATTTT. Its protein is CASSLSAIGADTQYF.

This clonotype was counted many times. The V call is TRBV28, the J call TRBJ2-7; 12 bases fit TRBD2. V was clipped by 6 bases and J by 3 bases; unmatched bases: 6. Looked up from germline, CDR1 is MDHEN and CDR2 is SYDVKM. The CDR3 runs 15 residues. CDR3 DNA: TGTGCCAGCAGCCTAGGACTAGCGGGACTCTACGAGCAGTACTTC. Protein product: CASSLGLAGLYEQYF.

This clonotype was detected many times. CDR3 sequence: CASSLVLGVRETQYF. DNA for the CDR3: TGTGCCAGCAGCTTAGTATTAGGGGTCAGGGAGACCCAGTACTTC. The V call is TRBV11-2, the J call TRBJ2-5; D possibly corresponds to TRBD1 (5 bases). V shed 1 base and J shed 5 bases, with 14 bases lying between them. The V gene's germline CDR1 is SGHAT and CDR2 FQNNGV. This CDR3 comprises 15 residues.

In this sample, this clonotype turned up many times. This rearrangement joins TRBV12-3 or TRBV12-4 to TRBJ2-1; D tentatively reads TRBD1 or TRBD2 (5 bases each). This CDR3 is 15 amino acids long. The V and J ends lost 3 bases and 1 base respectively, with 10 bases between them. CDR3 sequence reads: CASSLGDPSYNEQFF. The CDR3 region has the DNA TGTGCCAGCAGTTTGGGGGACCCTTCCTACAATGAGCAGTTCTTC.

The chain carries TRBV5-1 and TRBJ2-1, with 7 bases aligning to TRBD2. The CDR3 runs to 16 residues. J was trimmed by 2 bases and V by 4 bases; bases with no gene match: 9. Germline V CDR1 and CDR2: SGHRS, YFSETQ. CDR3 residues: CASSKLAPRTYNEQFF. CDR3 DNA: TGCGCCAGCAGCAAACTAGCGCCGAGGACCTACAATGAGCAGTTCTTC.

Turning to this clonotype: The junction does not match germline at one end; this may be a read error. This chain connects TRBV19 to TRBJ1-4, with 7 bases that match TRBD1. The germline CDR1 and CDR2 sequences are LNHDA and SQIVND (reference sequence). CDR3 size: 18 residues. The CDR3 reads CASSAFGTAIPTNEKLSF. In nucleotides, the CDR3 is TGTGCCAGTAGTGCTTTTGGGACAGCTATACCAACTAATGAAAAACTGTCTTTT. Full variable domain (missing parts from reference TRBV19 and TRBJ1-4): DGGITQSPKYLFRKEGQNVTLSCEQNLNHDAMYWYRQDPGQGLRLIYYSQIVNDFQKGDIAEGYSVSREKKESFPLTVTSAQKNPTAFYLCASSAFGTAIPTNEKLSFGSGTQLSVL.

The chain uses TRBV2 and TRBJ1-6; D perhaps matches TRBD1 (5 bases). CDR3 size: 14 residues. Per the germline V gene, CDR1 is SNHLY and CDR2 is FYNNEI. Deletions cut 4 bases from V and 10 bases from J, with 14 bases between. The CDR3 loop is CASSVMAGRSPLHF. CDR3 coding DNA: TGTGCCAGCAGTGTAATGGCAGGGAGATCACCCCTCCACTTT.

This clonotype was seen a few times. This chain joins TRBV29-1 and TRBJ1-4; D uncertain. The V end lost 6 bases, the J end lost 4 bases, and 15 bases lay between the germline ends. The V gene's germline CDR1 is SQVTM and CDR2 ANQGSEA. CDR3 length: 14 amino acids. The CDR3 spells CSVGPRGDNEKLFF. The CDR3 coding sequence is TGCAGCGTCGGGCCCCGCGGGGATAATGAAAAACTGTTTTTT.

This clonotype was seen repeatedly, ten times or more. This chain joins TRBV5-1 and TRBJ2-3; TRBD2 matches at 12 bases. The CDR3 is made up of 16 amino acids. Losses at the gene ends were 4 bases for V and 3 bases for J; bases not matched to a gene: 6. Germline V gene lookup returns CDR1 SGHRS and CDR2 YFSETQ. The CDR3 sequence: CASSPRTSGVTDTQYF. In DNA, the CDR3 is TGCGCCAGCAGCCCAAGGACTAGCGGGGTTACAGATACGCAGTATTTT.

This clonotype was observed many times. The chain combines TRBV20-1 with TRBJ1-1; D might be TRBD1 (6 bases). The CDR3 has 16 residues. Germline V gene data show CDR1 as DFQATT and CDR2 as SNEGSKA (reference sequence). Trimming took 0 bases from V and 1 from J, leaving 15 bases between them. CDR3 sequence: CSARDPMTGTNTEAFF. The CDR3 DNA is TGCAGTGCTAGAGATCCGATGACAGGAACGAACACTGAAGCTTTCTTT.

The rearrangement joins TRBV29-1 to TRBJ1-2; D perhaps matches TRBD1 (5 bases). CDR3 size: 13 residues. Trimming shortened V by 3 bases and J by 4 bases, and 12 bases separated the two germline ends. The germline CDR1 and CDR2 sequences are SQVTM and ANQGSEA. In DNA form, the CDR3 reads TGCAGCGTTGACAGGGCTGGGGCCTATGGCTACACCTTC. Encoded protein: CSVDRAGAYGYTF.

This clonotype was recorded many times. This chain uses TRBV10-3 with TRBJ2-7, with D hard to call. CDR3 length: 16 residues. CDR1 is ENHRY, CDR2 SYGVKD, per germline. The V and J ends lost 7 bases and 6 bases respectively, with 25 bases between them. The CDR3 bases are TGTGCCATCAACGAAGGAAAAGGCATCTTCCCTGGCGAGCAGTACTTC. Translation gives CAINEGKGIFPGEQYF.

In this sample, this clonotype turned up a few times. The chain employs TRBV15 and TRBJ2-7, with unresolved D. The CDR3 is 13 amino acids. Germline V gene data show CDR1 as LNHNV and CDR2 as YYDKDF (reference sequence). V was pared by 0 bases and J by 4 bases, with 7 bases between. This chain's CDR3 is CATSRDLGYEQYF. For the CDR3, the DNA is TGTGCCACCAGCAGAGATCTGGGGTACGAGCAGTACTTC.

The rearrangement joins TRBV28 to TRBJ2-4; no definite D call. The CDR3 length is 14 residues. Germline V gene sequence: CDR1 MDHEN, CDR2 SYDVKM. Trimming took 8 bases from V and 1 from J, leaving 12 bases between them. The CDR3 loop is CASLNVSAKNIQYF. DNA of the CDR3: TGTGCCAGCCTAAACGTCAGTGCCAAAAACATTCAGTACTTC.

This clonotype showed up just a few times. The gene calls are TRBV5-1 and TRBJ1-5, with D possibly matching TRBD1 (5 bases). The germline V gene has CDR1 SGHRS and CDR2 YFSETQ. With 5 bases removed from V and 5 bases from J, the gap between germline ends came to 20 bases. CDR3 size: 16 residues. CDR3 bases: TGCGCCAGCAGGCGCGGGACCTTCGGAGAGGATCAGCCCCAGCATTTT. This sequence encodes CASRRGTFGEDQPQHF.

The CDR3 loop reads CSVFTASNEQFF. In DNA, the CDR3 is TGCAGCGTTTTTACCGCCTCCAATGAGCAGTTCTTC. The chain links TRBV29-1 to TRBJ2-1, with D uncertain. Trimming left V 5 bases short and J 6 bases short, with 11 bases between. Germline V CDR1 and CDR2: SQVTM, ANQGSEA. This CDR3 contains 12 residues.

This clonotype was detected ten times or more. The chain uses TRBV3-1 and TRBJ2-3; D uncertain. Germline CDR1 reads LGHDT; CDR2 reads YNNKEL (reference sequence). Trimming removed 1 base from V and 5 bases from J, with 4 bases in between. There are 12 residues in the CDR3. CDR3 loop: CASSQVIDTQYF. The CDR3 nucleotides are TGTGCCAGCAGCCAAGTCATAGATACGCAGTATTTT.

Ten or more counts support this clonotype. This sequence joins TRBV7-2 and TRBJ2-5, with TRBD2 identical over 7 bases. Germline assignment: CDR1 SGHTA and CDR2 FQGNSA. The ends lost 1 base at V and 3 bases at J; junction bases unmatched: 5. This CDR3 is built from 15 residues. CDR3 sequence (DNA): TGTGCCAGCAGCTTAGGGGGTACTAGCGAAGAGACCCAGTACTTC. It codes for CASSLGGTSEETQYF.

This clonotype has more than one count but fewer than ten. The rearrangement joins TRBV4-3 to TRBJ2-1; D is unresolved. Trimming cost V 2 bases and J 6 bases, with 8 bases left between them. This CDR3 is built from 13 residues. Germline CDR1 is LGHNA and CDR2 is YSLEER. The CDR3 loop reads CASSQMVTNEQFF. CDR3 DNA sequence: TGCGCCAGCAGCCAAATGGTAACCAATGAGCAGTTCTTC.

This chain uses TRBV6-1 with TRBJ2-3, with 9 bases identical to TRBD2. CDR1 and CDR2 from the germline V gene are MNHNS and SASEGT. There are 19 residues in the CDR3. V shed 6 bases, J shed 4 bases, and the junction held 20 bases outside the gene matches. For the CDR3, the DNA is TGTGCCAGCAGCCATCGACTAGCGGACCACTTGGCCCTGCCAGATACGCAGTATTTT. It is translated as CASSHRLADHLALPDTQYF.

The CDR3 coding sequence is TGCGCCAGCAGCCAAGATCGGACGGACAGGGTTGTGTCTAATTCACCCCTCCACTTT. This codes for CASSQDRTDRVVSNSPLHF. The V gene is TRBV4-1, the J gene TRBJ1-6; TRBD1 matches 8 bases. Germline values: CDR1 MGHRA, CDR2 YSYEKL. The CDR3 totals 19 residues. J gave up 6 bases and V 0 bases, and 13 bases lay outside the gene matches.

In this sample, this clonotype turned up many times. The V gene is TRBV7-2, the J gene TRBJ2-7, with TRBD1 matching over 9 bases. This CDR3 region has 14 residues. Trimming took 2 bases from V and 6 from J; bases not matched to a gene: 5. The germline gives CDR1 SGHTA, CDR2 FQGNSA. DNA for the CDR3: TGTGCCAGCAGCTTAACAGGGGGCTGGGGCGAGCAGTACTTC. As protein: CASSLTGGWGEQYF.

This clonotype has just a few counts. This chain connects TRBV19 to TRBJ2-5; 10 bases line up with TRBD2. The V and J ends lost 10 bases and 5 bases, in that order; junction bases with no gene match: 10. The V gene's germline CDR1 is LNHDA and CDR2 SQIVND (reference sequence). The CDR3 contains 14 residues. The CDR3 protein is CATSGLAGAETQYF. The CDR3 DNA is TGTGCCACCAGCGGGCTAGCGGGAGCGGAGACCCAGTACTTC.

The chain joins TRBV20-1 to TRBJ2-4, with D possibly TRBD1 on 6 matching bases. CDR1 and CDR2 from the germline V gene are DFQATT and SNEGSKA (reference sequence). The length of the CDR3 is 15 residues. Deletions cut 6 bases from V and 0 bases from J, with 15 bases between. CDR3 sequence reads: CSARDTSLAKNIQYF. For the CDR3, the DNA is TGCAGTGCCCGGGACACTTCATTAGCCAAAAACATTCAGTACTTC.

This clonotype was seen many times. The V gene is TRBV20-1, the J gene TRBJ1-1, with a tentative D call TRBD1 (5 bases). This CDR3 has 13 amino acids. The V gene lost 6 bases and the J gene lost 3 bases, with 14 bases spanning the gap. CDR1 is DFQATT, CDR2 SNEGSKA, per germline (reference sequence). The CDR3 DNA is TGCAGTGCCTCCGCCATGGGGGACACTGAAGCTTTCTTT. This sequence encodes CSASAMGDTEAFF.